The present TCR beta chain was sequenced within a study of Ad26.COV2.S vaccination and SARS-CoV-2 variants. Treatment given: about 20 received Ad26.COV2.S at low or high dose, single or two shots; about 5 received placebo; per-sample allocation not given. Each sample was drawn 63 days after the first injection (of vaccine or placebo). The CDR3 covers 15 residues. Germline CDR1 and CDR2: SGHRS and YFSETQ. The V and J ends lost 4 bases and 7 bases, in that order; junction bases with no gene match: 7. Using immunoSEQ multiplex PCR, the repertoire was profiled, and TCRdb retains in-frame clones only, with some absent. The table includes around 270,000 clones, approximately 90% detected once.

The chain joins TRBV5-1 to TRBJ2-1, with 11 bases identical to TRBD1. Material: peripheral blood, obtained in a trial of Ad26.COV2.S vaccine versus placebo. This receptor was taken from a person aged 18-60 years who received the Ad26.COV2.S COVID-19 vaccine or a placebo. The CDR3 sequence: CASSVGQGALNEQFF. The CDR3 coding sequence is TGCGCCAGCAGCGTCGGACAGGGGGCGCTTAATGAGCAGTTCTTC.